The entry below gives a single T cell receptor (beta chain) sequence along with its context. It lacks a known antigen. This sequence may be a read error, since a much larger clone differs from it by one base. This entry is derived from a study of T cell repertoires in cytomegalovirus infection (dated by TCRdb to 2018 to 2020). A note on the overall study: Because public TCR beta signatures pointed to carriage of CMV infection together with the matching HLA type, the HLA type of each donor mattered for the analysis. The paper's findings and limits, for the study overall: The ex vivo response was dominated by HLA-C-restricted CMV-specific TCR beta clonotypes, which also provided the single most frequent clonotype in two of eight donors. Carriers of CMV infection plus the relevant HLA type were discriminated by the cumulative frequency of public TCR beta family members in the study cohort and in an independent roughly 340-donor cohort.

The reads were generated on an Illumina HiSeq 1500. The public reads were reprocessed in TCRdb via fastp at Q25 and MiXCR, keeping in-frame beta chains. Rows with one shared CDR3 protein collapse into an entry with the most common genes and DNA. The sample yields 680,000 or so distinct CDR3 sequences; about 40% were counted once. Roughly 2.8% of the sample is held by the ten biggest clonotypes. Trimming costs V 3 bases and J 5 bases, and their ends lie 6 bases apart. Sequences SEHNR (CDR1) and FQNEAQ (CDR2) are obtained from the germline V gene (reference sequence). The CDR3 runs 12 amino acids, cysteine and phenylalanine included. Solely the CDR3 DNA is kept, with 36 bases framed from the first base.

The specimen was PBMCs. The TCR originated in a human donor in good health (CMV status not recorded). Some clones in this sample may be carry-over from other donors' samples. This sequence uses TRBV7-9 and TRBJ2-3; there is no confident call for the D gene. The DNA reads TGTGCCAGCAGCTTCAAGGGAGATACGCAGTATTTT. Its translation is CASSFKGDTQYF.